The rows below give T cell receptor beta chains drawn from one sample of a study of cytomegalovirus exposure and HLA in healthy donors. Profiling relied on immunoSEQ multiplex PCR, and the TCRdb table lists in-frame clones only, not all of them. The sample records roughly 170,000 clones, 75% to 90% being singletons. The specimen was PBMCs. These receptor sequences come from a woman aged 45-65 years in good health and CMV-seropositive. Each CDR3 is given with its conserved first and last residue. Each record gives: clone size, D gene, J gene, V gene, CDR3 protein, CDR3 DNA. The D gene is left open where the match is weak. Rows may omit the clone size; those that give it use once, few, many or a size class.

size: -
D: TRBD1
J: TRBJ1-4
V: TRBV27
CDR3: CASSRQGAGEKLFF
DNA: TGTGCCAGCAGTCGACAGGGGGCGGGTGAAAAACTGTTTTTT

size: -
D: -
J: TRBJ1-1
V: TRBV6-5
CDR3: CASRRQVNTEAFF
DNA: TGTGCCAGCAGGAGACAGGTGAACACTGAAGCTTTCTTT

size: -
D: TRBD2
J: TRBJ2-7
V: TRBV10-3
CDR3: CAIRSTSGYYEQYF
DNA: TGTGCCATCAGGTCGACTAGCGGCTACTACGAGCAGTACTTC

size: -
D: -
J: TRBJ1-2
V: TRBV5-4
CDR3: CASSGSGNYGYTF
DNA: TGTGCCAGCAGCGGGAGCGGTAACTATGGCTACACCTTC

size: few
D: TRBD1
J: TRBJ2-3
V: TRBV4-3
CDR3: CASSHEGQGTDTQYF
DNA: TGCGCCAGCAGCCATGAAGGACAGGGCACAGATACGCAGTATTTT

size: -
D: -
J: TRBJ1-1
V: TRBV10-3
CDR3: CAIRDNLGTEAFF
DNA: TGTGCCATCCGGGACAACCTGGGGACTGAAGCTTTCTTT

size: -
D: -
J: TRBJ1-6
V: TRBV21-1
CDR3: CASSKGGIYNSPLHF
DNA: TGTGCCAGCAGCAAAGGAGGGATCTATAATTCACCCCTCCACTTT

size: -
D: TRBD2
J: TRBJ2-5
V: TRBV7-2
CDR3: CASSPLLAAETQYF
DNA: TGTGCCAGCAGCCCCCTCCTAGCGGCAGAGACCCAGTACTTC

size: -
D: TRBD1
J: TRBJ1-1
V: TRBV4-1
CDR3: CASSQEWGPGGAFF
DNA: TGCGCCAGCAGCCAAGAATGGGGTCCAGGGGGCGCTTTCTTT

size: -
D: TRBD2
J: TRBJ2-1
V: TRBV7-6
CDR3: CASSSIAGHNEQFF
DNA: TGTGCCAGCAGCTCTATAGCGGGCCACAATGAGCAGTTCTTC

size: once
D: TRBD1
J: TRBJ1-2
V: TRBV27
CDR3: CASRPGTGGRGYTF
DNA: TGTGCCAGCAGACCCGGGACAGGGGGCCGAGGCTACACCTTC

size: few
D: -
J: TRBJ2-7
V: TRBV7-8
CDR3: CASSLPAAYEQYF
DNA: TGTGCCAGCAGCCTACCGGCGGCCTACGAGCAGTACTTC

size: -
D: -
J: TRBJ1-2
V: TRBV5-1
CDR3: CASSTLRGYGYTF
DNA: TGCGCCAGCAGCACGTTGCGTGGCTATGGCTACACCTTC

size: -
D: TRBD2
J: TRBJ2-2
V: TRBV7-2
CDR3: CASSLDAGVSGELFF
DNA: TGTGCCAGCAGCTTAGACGCGGGGGTGTCCGGGGAGCTGTTCTTT

size: -
D: TRBD2
J: TRBJ2-7
V: TRBV4-1
CDR3: CASSQDRNGGALSEQYF
DNA: TGCGCCAGCAGCCAAGATCGTAACGGGGGGGCCCTTAGCGAGCAGTACTTC

size: -
D: TRBD1
J: TRBJ1-2
V: TRBV5-8
CDR3: CASSLRGHGYTF
DNA: TGTGCCAGCAGCTTAAGGGGGCATGGCTACACCTTC

size: -
D: -
J: TRBJ1-1
V: TRBV28
CDR3: CASSPLGHMNTEAFF
DNA: TGTGCCAGCAGCCCTCTAGGACACATGAACACTGAAGCTTTCTTT

size: -
D: TRBD2
J: TRBJ2-1
V: TRBV7-9
CDR3: CSSSLGWLAANNEQFF
DNA: TGTTCCAGCAGCTTAGGATGGCTAGCGGCAAACAATGAGCAGTTCTTC

size: -
D: TRBD1
J: TRBJ2-1
V: TRBV5-4
CDR3: CASSSGTGGYNEQFF
DNA: TGTGCCAGCAGCTCCGGGACAGGGGGCTACAATGAGCAGTTCTTC

size: -
D: TRBD2
J: TRBJ2-7
V: TRBV7-9
CDR3: CSSSPPGGRGINEQYF
DNA: TGTTCCAGCAGCCCCCCGGGCGGGAGGGGAATTAACGAGCAGTACTTC

size: -
D: -
J: TRBJ1-4
V: TRBV5-4
CDR3: CASSRGGETTNEKLFF
DNA: TGTGCCAGCAGCCGTGGCGGAGAAACAACTAATGAAAAACTGTTTTTT

size: -
D: -
J: TRBJ2-1
V: TRBV9
CDR3: CASSAGGASSYNEQFF
DNA: TGTGCCAGCAGCGCGGGGGGCGCGAGCTCCTACAATGAGCAGTTCTTC

size: -
D: TRBD2
J: TRBJ2-1
V: TRBV27
CDR3: CASSLQGGDWEQFF
DNA: TGTGCCAGCAGTTTACAGGGAGGGGATTGGGAGCAGTTCTTC

size: -
D: TRBD1
J: TRBJ1-4
V: TRBV29-1
CDR3: CSVEDGDRELF
DNA: TGCAGCGTTGAAGACGGAGACAGGGAGCTTTTT

size: -
D: -
J: TRBJ2-7
V: TRBV18
CDR3: CASSPRGSYEQYF
DNA: TGTGCCAGCTCACCAAGGGGCAGCTACGAGCAGTACTTC

size: once
D: -
J: TRBJ1-5
V: TRBV19
CDR3: CASSITTVQPQHF
DNA: TGTGCCAGTAGTATAACAACAGTCCAGCCCCAGCATTTT